The sequence of this T cell receptor (beta chain) was determined in a study of blood T cells in healthy people across ages. Next came a second PCR, run for about 7 to 11 cycles, which used a sample-barcoded 5' primer along with a J-beta primer mix. TCRdb redid the calling of the 5' RACE reads with MiXCR, one entry per CDR3 protein. The sample shows under 2 million distinct CDR3 sequences, approximately 32% of them seen only once. The sample taken for sequencing was blood. The sequence derives from a woman in her 30s in good health.

The CDR3 protein is CASSYTGQTQETQYF. As DNA, the CDR3 is TGTGCCAGCAGTTATACGGGGCAGACTCAAGAGACCCAGTACTTC. The chain has TRBV6-2 or TRBV6-3 and TRBJ2-5, with D perhaps being TRBD1 or TRBD2 (5 bases each). CDR3 length: 15 amino acids. Germline loops: CDR1 MNHEY, CDR2 SVGEGT. V lost 3 bases and J 2 bases, leaving 13 bases between the germline ends.